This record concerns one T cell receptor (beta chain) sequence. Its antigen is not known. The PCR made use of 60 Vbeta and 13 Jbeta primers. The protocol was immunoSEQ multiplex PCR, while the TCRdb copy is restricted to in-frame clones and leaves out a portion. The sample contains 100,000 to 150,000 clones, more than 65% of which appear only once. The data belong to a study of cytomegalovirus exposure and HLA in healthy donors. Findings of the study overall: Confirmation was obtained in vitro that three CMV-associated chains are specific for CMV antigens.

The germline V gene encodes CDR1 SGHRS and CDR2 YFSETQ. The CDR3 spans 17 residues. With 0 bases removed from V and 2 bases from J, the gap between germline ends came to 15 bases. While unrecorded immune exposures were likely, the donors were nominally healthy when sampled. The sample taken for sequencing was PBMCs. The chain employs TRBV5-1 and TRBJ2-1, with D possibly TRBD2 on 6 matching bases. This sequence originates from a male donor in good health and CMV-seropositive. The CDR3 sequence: CASSLAASADTYNEQFF. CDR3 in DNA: TGCGCCAGCAGCTTGGCGGCTAGCGCGGATACCTACAATGAGCAGTTCTTC.